This is a list of T cell receptor beta chains from one sample in a study of Ad26.COV2.S vaccination and SARS-CoV-2 variants. The protocol was immunoSEQ multiplex PCR, while the TCRdb copy is restricted to in-frame clones and leaves out a portion. The table records roughly 400,000 clones, about 90% of them present only once. The sequencing used peripheral blood, collected in a trial of Ad26.COV2.S vaccine versus placebo. These receptors were obtained from a person aged 18-60 years who received the Ad26.COV2.S COVID-19 vaccine or a placebo. Both conserved end residues are part of each CDR3. The D gene is left open where the match is weak. Clone size is given for some rows only: seen once, a few or many times, or a class if the clone is expanded.

clone_size: NA; d_call: NA; v_call: TRBV18; j_call: TRBJ2-5; cdr3_nt: TGTGCCAGCTCACCACGCGACGGGACCCAGTACTTC; cdr3_aa: CASSPRDGTQYF
clone_size: NA; d_call: TRBD2; v_call: TRBV2; j_call: TRBJ2-5; cdr3_nt: TGTGCCAGCAGTGAACTAGCGGGGACCCAAGAGACCCAGTACTTC; cdr3_aa: CASSELAGTQETQYF
clone_size: NA; d_call: NA; v_call: TRBV5-6; j_call: TRBJ1-2; cdr3_nt: TGTGCCAGCAGCCAGGGACTCTATGGCTACACCTTC; cdr3_aa: CASSQGLYGYTF
clone_size: once; d_call: NA; v_call: TRBV6-2/TRBV6-3; j_call: TRBJ2-2; cdr3_nt: TGTGCCAGCAGTAAGTCCTGGGGGAACACCGGGGAGCTGTTTTTT; cdr3_aa: CASSKSWGNTGELFF
clone_size: NA; d_call: NA; v_call: TRBV27; j_call: TRBJ1-4; cdr3_nt: TGTGCCAGCAGTTGGGGAATTAATGAAAAACTGTTTTTT; cdr3_aa: CASSWGINEKLFF
clone_size: NA; d_call: NA; v_call: TRBV13; j_call: TRBJ2-3; cdr3_nt: TGTGCCAGCAGCTTAGGCCTCACAGATACGCAGTATTTT; cdr3_aa: CASSLGLTDTQYF
clone_size: NA; d_call: TRBD1; v_call: TRBV24-1; j_call: TRBJ2-2; cdr3_nt: TGTGCCACCAGTCGTAGCGGACAGGGGTACACCGGGGAGCTGTTTTTT; cdr3_aa: CATSRSGQGYTGELFF
clone_size: NA; d_call: TRBD1; v_call: TRBV7-9; j_call: TRBJ1-1; cdr3_nt: TGTGCCAGCAGCCCTTCCAGGGGGTGGACGAACACTGAAGCTTTCTTT; cdr3_aa: CASSPSRGWTNTEAFF
clone_size: NA; d_call: TRBD2; v_call: TRBV9; j_call: TRBJ2-2; cdr3_nt: TGTGCCAGCAGCAACCATGGGGGGGATTCTAACACCGGGGAGCTGTTTTTT; cdr3_aa: CASSNHGGDSNTGELFF
clone_size: NA; d_call: TRBD2; v_call: TRBV5-4; j_call: TRBJ2-5; cdr3_nt: TGTGCCAGCAGCCTGAAGCGGGATGGGGTGGAGACCCAGTACTTC; cdr3_aa: CASSLKRDGVETQYF
clone_size: NA; d_call: TRBD1; v_call: TRBV4-3; j_call: TRBJ2-7; cdr3_nt: TGCGCCAGCAGCCAAGATCACCGGACAGGGACCTACGAGCAGTACTTC; cdr3_aa: CASSQDHRTGTYEQYF
clone_size: NA; d_call: NA; v_call: TRBV11-2; j_call: TRBJ2-1; cdr3_nt: TGTGCCAGCAGCAGGAGCAGGCCAACCTACAATGAGCAGTTCTTC; cdr3_aa: CASSRSRPTYNEQFF
clone_size: NA; d_call: TRBD2; v_call: TRBV5-1; j_call: TRBJ2-1; cdr3_nt: TGCGCCAGCAGCCCGGGGGCAGCTAGCGGGTGGATCAGCTCCTACAATGAGCAGTTCTTC; cdr3_aa: CASSPGAASGWISSYNEQFF
clone_size: NA; d_call: NA; v_call: TRBV6-2/TRBV6-3; j_call: TRBJ2-1; cdr3_nt: TGTGCCAGCAGTACCAATACAGTGGAAGGGGGGGTTGCCTACAATGAGCAGTTCTTC; cdr3_aa: CASSTNTVEGGVAYNEQFF
clone_size: NA; d_call: NA; v_call: TRBV12-2; j_call: TRBJ2-1; cdr3_nt: TGTGCAAGTCGCTTAGCCTGGGAGGGCTCCTACAATGAGCAGTTCTTC; cdr3_aa: CASRLAWEGSYNEQFF
clone_size: once; d_call: TRBD2; v_call: TRBV19; j_call: TRBJ2-7; cdr3_nt: TGTGCCAGTAGTAAAAAACAACTAGCGGGAGAGGGGATATTCTACGAGCAGTACTTC; cdr3_aa: CASSKKQLAGEGIFYEQYF
clone_size: NA; d_call: TRBD1; v_call: TRBV6-4; j_call: TRBJ2-2; cdr3_nt: TGTGCCAGCAGTCTTCATCCGGGACAGGGGTCCGGGGAGCTGTTTTTT; cdr3_aa: CASSLHPGQGSGELFF
clone_size: NA; d_call: NA; v_call: TRBV2; j_call: TRBJ2-2; cdr3_nt: TGTGCCAGCAGGGCCGGGACCCTGAACACCGGGGAGCTGTTTTTT; cdr3_aa: CASRAGTLNTGELFF
clone_size: NA; d_call: NA; v_call: TRBV7-2; j_call: TRBJ1-3; cdr3_nt: TGTGCCAGCAGCGATCGAAGGTGGTCCCGGAGAGGAAACACCATATATTTT; cdr3_aa: CASSDRRWSRRGNTIYF
clone_size: NA; d_call: NA; v_call: TRBV19; j_call: TRBJ1-5; cdr3_nt: TGTGCCAGTAGTTTTGGCGACAGGAGCAATCAGCCCCAGCATTTT; cdr3_aa: CASSFGDRSNQPQHF
clone_size: NA; d_call: NA; v_call: TRBV28; j_call: TRBJ1-5; cdr3_nt: TGTGCCAGCGTACTCGCTCGATCGGGCGTGAGGAGCAATCAGCCCCAGCATTTT; cdr3_aa: CASVLARSGVRSNQPQHF
clone_size: NA; d_call: NA; v_call: TRBV2; j_call: TRBJ2-2; cdr3_nt: TGTGCCAGCAGATGGGAAACCGACAGCGTTGAGCTGTTTTTT; cdr3_aa: CASRWETDSVELFF
clone_size: NA; d_call: NA; v_call: TRBV27; j_call: TRBJ2-7; cdr3_nt: TGTGCCAGCACCCACAACTACGAGCAGTACTTC; cdr3_aa: CASTHNYEQYF
clone_size: NA; d_call: TRBD1; v_call: TRBV7-9; j_call: TRBJ2-5; cdr3_nt: TGTGCCAGCAGCTCCTCGACAGGGGTCGGGGAGACCCAGTACTTC; cdr3_aa: CASSSSTGVGETQYF
clone_size: NA; d_call: TRBD1; v_call: TRBV7-3; j_call: TRBJ1-6; cdr3_nt: TGTGCCAGCAGCTTATTAGGGACAGGGAATTCACCCCTCCACTTT; cdr3_aa: CASSLLGTGNSPLHF
clone_size: NA; d_call: TRBD2; v_call: TRBV24-1; j_call: TRBJ2-7; cdr3_nt: TGTGCCACCAGTGATGGGCTAGCGGTTACCTACGAGCAGTACTTC; cdr3_aa: CATSDGLAVTYEQYF
clone_size: NA; d_call: NA; v_call: TRBV27; j_call: TRBJ1-4; cdr3_nt: TGTGCCAGCAGTTTATTTTGGGGTGTTAACGAAAAACTGTTTTTT; cdr3_aa: CASSLFWGVNEKLFF
clone_size: few; d_call: NA; v_call: TRBV7-9; j_call: TRBJ2-7; cdr3_nt: TGTGCCAGCAGTTCGCCCGGGGCCCAATCCTACGAGCAGTACTTC; cdr3_aa: CASSSPGAQSYEQYF
clone_size: NA; d_call: NA; v_call: TRBV10-1; j_call: TRBJ2-3; cdr3_nt: TGCGCCAGCAGTGAGTCAAGGGGGAGCACAGATACGCAGTATTTT; cdr3_aa: CASSESRGSTDTQYF
clone_size: NA; d_call: NA; v_call: TRBV10-2; j_call: TRBJ2-7; cdr3_nt: TGCGCCAGCACGAGCGGAGCATCCTACGAGCAGTACTTC; cdr3_aa: CASTSGASYEQYF
clone_size: NA; d_call: NA; v_call: TRBV5-1; j_call: TRBJ2-7; cdr3_nt: TGCGCCAGCAGTTGGGCGGGACAACCCTACGAGCAGTACTTC; cdr3_aa: CASSWAGQPYEQYF
clone_size: NA; d_call: NA; v_call: TRBV5-1; j_call: TRBJ2-4; cdr3_nt: TGCGCCAGCAGCTTGGCCGGCAAAAACATTCAGTACTTC; cdr3_aa: CASSLAGKNIQYF
clone_size: NA; d_call: NA; v_call: TRBV5-1; j_call: TRBJ2-2; cdr3_nt: TGCGCCAGCAGCTTTTCGGGGGGCAACACCGGGGAGCTGTTTTTT; cdr3_aa: CASSFSGGNTGELFF
clone_size: NA; d_call: TRBD2; v_call: TRBV5-6; j_call: TRBJ2-3; cdr3_nt: TGTGCCAGCAGCCCCTTGAGGAGACTAGCGGGAGCAGGAGATACGCAGTATTTT; cdr3_aa: CASSPLRRLAGAGDTQYF
clone_size: NA; d_call: NA; v_call: TRBV10-1; j_call: TRBJ2-7; cdr3_nt: TGCGCCAGCAGTGCGCTAGCGCCAAACCTTTGGGCCTACGAGCAGTACTTC; cdr3_aa: CASSALAPNLWAYEQYF
clone_size: NA; d_call: TRBD2; v_call: TRBV5-1; j_call: TRBJ2-1; cdr3_nt: TGCGCCAGCAGCTCTGGGACTAGCGGGAGGGCTGAGCAGTTCTTC; cdr3_aa: CASSSGTSGRAEQFF
clone_size: NA; d_call: NA; v_call: TRBV7-9; j_call: TRBJ1-2; cdr3_nt: TGTGCCAGCAGCCCTACAGGATTCCAACCTAACTATGGCTACACCTTC; cdr3_aa: CASSPTGFQPNYGYTF
clone_size: NA; d_call: TRBD2; v_call: TRBV4-1; j_call: TRBJ2-7; cdr3_nt: TGCGCCAGCAGCCAAGGAGGCGGGAGGGCCCCATACGAGCAGTACTTC; cdr3_aa: CASSQGGGRAPYEQYF
clone_size: NA; d_call: TRBD2; v_call: TRBV5-5; j_call: TRBJ2-5; cdr3_nt: TGTGCCAGCAGCTCCAGCGGACTACTAGCGGTACAAGAGACCCAGTACTTC; cdr3_aa: CASSSSGLLAVQETQYF
clone_size: NA; d_call: NA; v_call: TRBV7-2; j_call: TRBJ2-3; cdr3_nt: TGTGCCAGCAGCTTCGGGGGAACCCCAGATACGCAGTATTTT; cdr3_aa: CASSFGGTPDTQYF
clone_size: NA; d_call: NA; v_call: TRBV27; j_call: TRBJ2-2; cdr3_nt: TGTGCCAGCAGTTTATACCGGGACCAAAACACCGGGGAGCTGTTTTTT; cdr3_aa: CASSLYRDQNTGELFF
clone_size: NA; d_call: TRBD1; v_call: TRBV24-1; j_call: TRBJ2-7; cdr3_nt: TGTGCCACCAGTGAGGGCAGGGGGCTCGACGAGCAGTACTTC; cdr3_aa: CATSEGRGLDEQYF
clone_size: few; d_call: TRBD1; v_call: TRBV7-2; j_call: TRBJ2-2; cdr3_nt: TGTGCCAGCAGCCCCGGGACAGGGGTCTTTTCCGGGGAGCTGTTTTTT; cdr3_aa: CASSPGTGVFSGELFF
clone_size: NA; d_call: TRBD2; v_call: TRBV2; j_call: TRBJ2-3; cdr3_nt: TGTGCCAGCAGTGGGGGCACTAGCGGGAGTTCGGATACGCAGTATTTT; cdr3_aa: CASSGGTSGSSDTQYF
clone_size: NA; d_call: NA; v_call: TRBV19; j_call: TRBJ2-5; cdr3_nt: TGTGCCAGTAGTACGGGTATATGGGAGACCCAGTACTTC; cdr3_aa: CASSTGIWETQYF
clone_size: NA; d_call: NA; v_call: TRBV25-1; j_call: TRBJ2-2; cdr3_nt: TGTGCCAGCAGTGCCCCCGGGGAGCTGTTTTTT; cdr3_aa: CASSAPGELFF
clone_size: NA; d_call: TRBD2; v_call: TRBV11-2; j_call: TRBJ2-5; cdr3_nt: TGTGCCAGCAGCCCGTGGACTAGACGGCAAGAGACCCAGTACTTC; cdr3_aa: CASSPWTRRQETQYF
clone_size: NA; d_call: TRBD2; v_call: TRBV10-3; j_call: TRBJ2-7; cdr3_nt: TGTGCCATCAGTGAGGGGACTAGCGGGACTACCTCCTACGAGCAGTACTTC; cdr3_aa: CAISEGTSGTTSYEQYF
clone_size: NA; d_call: NA; v_call: TRBV7-6; j_call: TRBJ2-3; cdr3_nt: TGTGCCAGCAGCTTAGCTGGTGCCGCGCAGTATTTT; cdr3_aa: CASSLAGAAQYF
clone_size: NA; d_call: NA; v_call: TRBV5-1; j_call: TRBJ2-1; cdr3_nt: TGCGCCAGCAGCTTGGGAGTTAGCTCCTACAATGAGCAGTTCTTC; cdr3_aa: CASSLGVSSYNEQFF
clone_size: NA; d_call: NA; v_call: TRBV7-9; j_call: TRBJ1-2; cdr3_nt: TGTGCCAGCAGCTTAGAGGGAGCGGAGGGCTACACCTTC; cdr3_aa: CASSLEGAEGYTF
clone_size: NA; d_call: NA; v_call: TRBV7-2; j_call: TRBJ1-2; cdr3_nt: TGTGCCAGCAGCCTACGGACGGCCAACTATGGCTACACCTTC; cdr3_aa: CASSLRTANYGYTF
clone_size: NA; d_call: NA; v_call: TRBV11-3; j_call: TRBJ2-7; cdr3_nt: TGTGCCAGCAGCTTTGATTCCCTAGGGGAGCAGTACTTC; cdr3_aa: CASSFDSLGEQYF
clone_size: NA; d_call: NA; v_call: TRBV6-1; j_call: TRBJ2-7; cdr3_nt: TGTGCCAGCAGTGAAGCCCCCACAGGGTTTTACGAGCAGTACTTC; cdr3_aa: CASSEAPTGFYEQYF
clone_size: NA; d_call: TRBD1; v_call: TRBV30; j_call: TRBJ2-7; cdr3_nt: TGTGCCTGGAGTGACGGGACAGGGCAGTACTTC; cdr3_aa: CAWSDGTGQYF
clone_size: NA; d_call: NA; v_call: TRBV11-2; j_call: TRBJ2-5; cdr3_nt: TGTGCCAGCAGCCCTGGATTCCAAGAGACCCAGTACTTC; cdr3_aa: CASSPGFQETQYF
clone_size: NA; d_call: TRBD1; v_call: TRBV28; j_call: TRBJ1-4; cdr3_nt: TGTGCCAGCAGTTTTCCGGGACAGGGGACAACTAATGAAAAACTGTTTTTT; cdr3_aa: CASSFPGQGTTNEKLFF
clone_size: NA; d_call: NA; v_call: TRBV5-4; j_call: TRBJ2-7; cdr3_nt: TGTGCCAGCAGCTTGGCTGGCGGTAACTACGAGCAGTACTTC; cdr3_aa: CASSLAGGNYEQYF
clone_size: NA; d_call: NA; v_call: TRBV18; j_call: TRBJ1-1; cdr3_nt: TGTGCCAGCTCACCCGATACGGGGTTGGTCTACGAAGCTTTCTTT; cdr3_aa: CASSPDTGLVYEAFF
clone_size: NA; d_call: TRBD1; v_call: TRBV19; j_call: TRBJ1-3; cdr3_nt: TGTGCCAGTAAATCGGTCCGGGACAGGGATCGAGCTGGGGGAAACACCATATATTTT; cdr3_aa: CASKSVRDRDRAGGNTIYF